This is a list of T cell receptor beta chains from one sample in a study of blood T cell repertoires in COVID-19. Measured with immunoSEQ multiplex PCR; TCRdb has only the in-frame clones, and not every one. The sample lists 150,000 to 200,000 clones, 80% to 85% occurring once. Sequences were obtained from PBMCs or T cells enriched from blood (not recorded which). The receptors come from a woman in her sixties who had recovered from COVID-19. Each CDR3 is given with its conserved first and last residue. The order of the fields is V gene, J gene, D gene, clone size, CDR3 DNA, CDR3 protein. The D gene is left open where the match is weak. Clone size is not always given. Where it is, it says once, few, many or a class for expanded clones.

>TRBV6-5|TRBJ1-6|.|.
TGTGCCAGCAGTTACTCCCCGGATTCACCCCTCCACTTT
CASSYSPDSPLHF
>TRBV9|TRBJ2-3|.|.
TGTGCCAGCACCCCTCGGGGCACAGATACGCAGTATTTT
CASTPRGTDTQYF
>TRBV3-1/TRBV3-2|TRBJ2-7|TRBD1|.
TGTGCCAGCAGCCAGGGGACAGGTCTCTACGAGCAGTACTTC
CASSQGTGLYEQYF
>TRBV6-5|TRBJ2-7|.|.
TGTGCCAGCAGTAAAAACCGCTATACCTACGAGCAGTACTTC
CASSKNRYTYEQYF
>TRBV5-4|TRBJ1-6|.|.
TGTGCCAGCAGCTTGGACAGCTCCTATAATTCACCCCTCCACTTT
CASSLDSSYNSPLHF
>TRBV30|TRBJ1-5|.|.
TGTGCCTGGGGTACGGGCAATCAGCCCCAGCATTTT
CAWGTGNQPQHF
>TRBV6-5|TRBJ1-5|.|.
TGTGCCAGCAGTTTCCCGGAGAGCAATCAGCCCCAGCATTTT
CASSFPESNQPQHF
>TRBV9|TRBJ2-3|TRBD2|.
TGTGCCAGCAGCGTAGGCGGGAGGTGGGATACGCAGTATTTT
CASSVGGRWDTQYF
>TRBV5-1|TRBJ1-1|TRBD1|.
TGCGCCAGCAGCTTGGGAGGCCCTGACAGGGGCAAAACTGAAGCTTTCTTT
CASSLGGPDRGKTEAFF
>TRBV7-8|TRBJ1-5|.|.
TGTGCCAGCAGCCTAGGGGGGGGGCAGGTTCAGCCCCAGCATTTT
CASSLGGGQVQPQHF
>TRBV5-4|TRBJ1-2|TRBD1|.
TGTGCCAGCAGTGAAGGGACAGGACCTAACTATGGCTACACCTTC
CASSEGTGPNYGYTF
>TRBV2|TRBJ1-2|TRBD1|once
TGTGCCAGCAGCTCTGCCAGGGGGCGTTATGGCTACACCTTC
CASSSARGRYGYTF
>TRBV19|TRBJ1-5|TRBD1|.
TGTGCCAGTAGTTCCACAGGGGGTATCTATAGCAATCAGCCCCAGCATTTT
CASSSTGGIYSNQPQHF
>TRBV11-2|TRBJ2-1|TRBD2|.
TGTGCCAGCAGCTTAGGGAGGGGCGGCGGCAGCGGGAGACGGAATGAGCAGTTCTTC
CASSLGRGGGSGRRNEQFF
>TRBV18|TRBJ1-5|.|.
TGTGCCAGCTCACCGGACAGTGACTATCAGCCCCAGCATTTT
CASSPDSDYQPQHF
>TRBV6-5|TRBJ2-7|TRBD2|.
TGTGCCAGCACGCTAGCGGACTCCTACGAGCAGTACTTC
CASTLADSYEQYF
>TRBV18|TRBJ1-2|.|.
TGTGCCAGCTCACCTCCCCAGGGGAGCCTTTATGGCTACACCTTC
CASSPPQGSLYGYTF
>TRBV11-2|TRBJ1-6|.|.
TGTGCCAGCAGCTCCTCAGGGGTGAATAATTCACCCCTCCACTTT
CASSSSGVNNSPLHF
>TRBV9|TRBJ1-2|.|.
TGTGCCAGCAGCGTGGCCCCGGCGAGGGTGAATGGCTACACCTTC
CASSVAPARVNGYTF
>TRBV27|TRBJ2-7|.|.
TGTGCCAGCAGCAACGGACTCTCCTACGAGCAGTACTTC
CASSNGLSYEQYF
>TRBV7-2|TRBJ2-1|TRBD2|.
TGTGCCAGCAGCTTAGCAAGCGGGAGACGCGATGAGCAGTTCTTC
CASSLASGRRDEQFF
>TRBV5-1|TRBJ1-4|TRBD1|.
TGCGCCAGCAGCTTGGGAGGGACAGCACTTAATGAAAAACTGTTTTTT
CASSLGGTALNEKLFF
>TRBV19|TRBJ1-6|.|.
TGTGCCGCCCCACGTAGGTTTAGGGAGTCACCCCTCCACTTT
CAAPRRFRESPLHF
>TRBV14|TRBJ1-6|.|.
TGTGCCAGCAGCCAGAGGGTGTCTCTCAGTTCACCCCTCCACTTT
CASSQRVSLSSPLHF
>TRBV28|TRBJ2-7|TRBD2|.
TGTGCCAGCAGTTTGTACAGCGGGGCCTCCTACGAGCAGTACTTC
CASSLYSGASYEQYF
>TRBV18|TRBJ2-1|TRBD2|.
TGTGCCAGCTCACCACTAGCGGGAGTATTGGATGAGCAGTTCTTC
CASSPLAGVLDEQFF
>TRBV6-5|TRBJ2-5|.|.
TGTGCCAGCAGGACAGGCCAAGAGACCCAGTACTTC
CASRTGQETQYF
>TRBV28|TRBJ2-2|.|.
TGTGCCAGCAGTTTCCTCTTTTTCCCCGGGGAGCTGTTTTTT
CASSFLFFPGELFF
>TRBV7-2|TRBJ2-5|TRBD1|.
TGTGCCAGCAGCCGCAGGGGGGAGACCCAGTACTTC
CASSRRGETQYF
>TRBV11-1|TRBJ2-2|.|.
TGTGCCAGCAGCCCTAGGTCCGACACCGGGGAGCTGTTTTTT
CASSPRSDTGELFF
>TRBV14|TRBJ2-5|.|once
TGTGCCAGCAGCCCGCCCGTGGGTGGCGGTGAGACCCAGTACTTC
CASSPPVGGGETQYF
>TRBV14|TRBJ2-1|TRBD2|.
TGTGCCAGCAGCCAAGGGCCGCTAGCGGGAGGATCTATTGAGCAGTTCTTC
CASSQGPLAGGSIEQFF
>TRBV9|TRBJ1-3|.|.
TGTGCCAGCAGCGTCGACAGAAACACCATATATTTT
CASSVDRNTIYF
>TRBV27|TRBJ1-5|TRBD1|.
TGTGCCAGCAGTTTGGTACAGGGGAATCAGCCCCAGCATTTT
CASSLVQGNQPQHF
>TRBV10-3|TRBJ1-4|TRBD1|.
TGTGCCATCAGTGAGAAACCGGGACAGGTTAATGAAAAACTGTTTTTT
CAISEKPGQVNEKLFF
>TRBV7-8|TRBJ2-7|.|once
TGTGCCAGCAGCTTAGAGACAGGACTGACGCCCTTCGAGCAGTACTTC
CASSLETGLTPFEQYF
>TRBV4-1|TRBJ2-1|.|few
TGCGCCAGCAGCCAAGTCGATTTAGGGGTTAGCTACAATGAGCAGTTCTTC
CASSQVDLGVSYNEQFF
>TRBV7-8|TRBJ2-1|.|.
TGTGCCAGCAGCTTAATTGGTCGGGGGACCTCGGGTGAGCAGTTCTTC
CASSLIGRGTSGEQFF
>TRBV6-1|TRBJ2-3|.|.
TGTGCCAGCAGTGAAAGGGACTCCCATACCCTCCCGGATACGCAGTATTTT
CASSERDSHTLPDTQYF
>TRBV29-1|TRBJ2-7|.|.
TGCAGCGTTGGAAACAAGCAGGGTTGGCGTCACGAGCAGTACTTC
CSVGNKQGWRHEQYF
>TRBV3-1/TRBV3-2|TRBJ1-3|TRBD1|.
TGTGCCAGCAGCCAATCAGGGGGAGCCGGAAACACCATATATTTT
CASSQSGGAGNTIYF
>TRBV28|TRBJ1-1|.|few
TGTGCCAGCAGTTCTCCAGGGGCCACGAACACTGAAGCTTTCTTT
CASSSPGATNTEAFF
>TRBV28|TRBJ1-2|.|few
TGTGCCAGCAGTTCGTCTGGAGCTAACTATGGCTACACCTTC
CASSSSGANYGYTF
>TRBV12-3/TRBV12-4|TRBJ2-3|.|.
TGTGCCAGCAGTTTTACAGCGGCAGATACGCAGTATTTT
CASSFTAADTQYF
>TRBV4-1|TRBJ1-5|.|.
TGCGCCAGCAGCGCACAGGGATCGAGCAATCAGCCCCAGCATTTT
CASSAQGSSNQPQHF